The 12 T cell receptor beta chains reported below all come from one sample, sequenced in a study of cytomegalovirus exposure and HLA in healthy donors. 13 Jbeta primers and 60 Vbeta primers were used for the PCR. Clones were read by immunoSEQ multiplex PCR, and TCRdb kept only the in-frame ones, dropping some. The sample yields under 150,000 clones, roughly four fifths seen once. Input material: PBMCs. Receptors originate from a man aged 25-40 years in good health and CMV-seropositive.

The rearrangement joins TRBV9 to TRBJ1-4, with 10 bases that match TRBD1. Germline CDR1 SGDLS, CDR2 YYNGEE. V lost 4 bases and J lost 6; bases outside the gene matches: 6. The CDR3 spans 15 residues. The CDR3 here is CASSPTTGGYEKLFF. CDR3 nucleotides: TGTGCCAGCAGCCCAACGACAGGGGGCTATGAAAAACTGTTTTTT. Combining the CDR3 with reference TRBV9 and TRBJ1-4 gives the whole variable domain DSGVTQTPKHLITATGQRVTLRCSPRSGDLSVYWYQQSLDQGLQFLIQYYNGEERAKGNILERFSAQQFPDLHSELNLSSLELGDSALYFCASSPTTGGYEKLFFGSGTQLSVL.

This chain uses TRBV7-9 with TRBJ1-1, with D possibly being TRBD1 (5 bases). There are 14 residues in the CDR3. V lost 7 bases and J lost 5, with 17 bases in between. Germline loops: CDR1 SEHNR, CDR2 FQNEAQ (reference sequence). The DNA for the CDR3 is TGTGCCAGCACTCCTAGTGGGGGGGAAACTGAAGCTTTCTTT. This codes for CASTPSGGETEAFF.

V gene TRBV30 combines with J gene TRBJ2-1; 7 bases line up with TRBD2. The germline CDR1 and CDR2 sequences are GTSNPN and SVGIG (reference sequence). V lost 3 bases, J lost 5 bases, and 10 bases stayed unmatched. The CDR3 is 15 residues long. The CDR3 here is CAWSPPGLQNNEQFF. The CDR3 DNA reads TGTGCCTGGAGCCCCCCGGGACTACAGAACAATGAGCAGTTCTTC.

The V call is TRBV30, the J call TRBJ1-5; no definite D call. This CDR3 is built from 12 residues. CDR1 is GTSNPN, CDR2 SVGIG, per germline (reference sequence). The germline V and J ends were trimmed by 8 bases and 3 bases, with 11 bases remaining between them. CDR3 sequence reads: CAGGRDNQPQHF. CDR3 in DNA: TGTGCCGGCGGACGGGACAATCAGCCCCAGCATTTT.

In DNA form, the CDR3 reads TGTGCCAGCAGCTTAGATTACAGCCAAGAGACCCAGTACTTC. It is translated as CASSLDYSQETQYF. V usage is TRBV11-2 and J usage is TRBJ2-5, with D hard to call. Per the germline V gene, CDR1 is SGHAT and CDR2 is FQNNGV. V lost 0 bases and J lost 1, with 6 bases in between. The CDR3 has 14 amino acids.

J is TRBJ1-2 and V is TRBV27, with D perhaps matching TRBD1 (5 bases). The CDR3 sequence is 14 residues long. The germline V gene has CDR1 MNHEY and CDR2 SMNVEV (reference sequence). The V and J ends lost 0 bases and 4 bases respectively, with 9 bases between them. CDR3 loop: CASSLSGQSYGYTF. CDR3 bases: TGTGCCAGCAGTTTATCAGGACAAAGCTATGGCTACACCTTC.

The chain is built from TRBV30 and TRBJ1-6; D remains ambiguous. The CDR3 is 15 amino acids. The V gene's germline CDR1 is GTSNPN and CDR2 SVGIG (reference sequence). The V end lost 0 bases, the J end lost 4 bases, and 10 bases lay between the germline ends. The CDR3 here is CAWSVLPAYNSPLHF. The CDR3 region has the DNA TGTGCCTGGAGTGTACTCCCCGCGTATAATTCACCCCTCCACTTT.

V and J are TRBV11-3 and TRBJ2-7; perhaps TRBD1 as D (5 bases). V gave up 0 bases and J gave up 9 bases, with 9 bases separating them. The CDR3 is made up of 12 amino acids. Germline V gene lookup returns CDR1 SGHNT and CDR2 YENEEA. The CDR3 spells CASSLDGARQYF. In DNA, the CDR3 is TGTGCCAGCAGCTTAGATGGGGCGCGGCAGTACTTC.

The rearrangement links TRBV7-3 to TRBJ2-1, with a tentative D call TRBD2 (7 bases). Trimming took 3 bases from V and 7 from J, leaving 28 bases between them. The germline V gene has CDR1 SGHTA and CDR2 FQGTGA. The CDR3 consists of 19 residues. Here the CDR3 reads CASSFPGGPQGGRGNEQFF. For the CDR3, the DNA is TGTGCCAGCAGCTTCCCGGGGGGCCCTCAGGGAGGAAGGGGTAATGAGCAGTTCTTC.

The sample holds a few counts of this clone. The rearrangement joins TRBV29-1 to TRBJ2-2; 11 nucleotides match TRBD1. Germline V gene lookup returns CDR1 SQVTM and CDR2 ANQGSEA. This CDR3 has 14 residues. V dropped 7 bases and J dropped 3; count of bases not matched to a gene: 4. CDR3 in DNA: TGCAGCGGAAGGACAGGGGGCGACACCGGGGAGCTGTTTTTT. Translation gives CSGRTGGDTGELFF.

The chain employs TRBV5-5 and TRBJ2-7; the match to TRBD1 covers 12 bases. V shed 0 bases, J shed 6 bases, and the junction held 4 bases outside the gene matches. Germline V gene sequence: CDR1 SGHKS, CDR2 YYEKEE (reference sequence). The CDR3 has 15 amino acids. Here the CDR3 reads CASSLGGQGAREQYF. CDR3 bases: TGTGCCAGCAGCTTGGGGGGACAGGGGGCACGCGAGCAGTACTTC.

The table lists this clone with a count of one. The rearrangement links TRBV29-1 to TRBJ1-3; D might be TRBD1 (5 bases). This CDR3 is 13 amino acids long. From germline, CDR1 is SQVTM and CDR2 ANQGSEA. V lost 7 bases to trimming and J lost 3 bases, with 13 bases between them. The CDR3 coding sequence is TGCAGCGCCAATCAGGGAGGTGGAAACACCATATATTTT. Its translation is CSANQGGGNTIYF.